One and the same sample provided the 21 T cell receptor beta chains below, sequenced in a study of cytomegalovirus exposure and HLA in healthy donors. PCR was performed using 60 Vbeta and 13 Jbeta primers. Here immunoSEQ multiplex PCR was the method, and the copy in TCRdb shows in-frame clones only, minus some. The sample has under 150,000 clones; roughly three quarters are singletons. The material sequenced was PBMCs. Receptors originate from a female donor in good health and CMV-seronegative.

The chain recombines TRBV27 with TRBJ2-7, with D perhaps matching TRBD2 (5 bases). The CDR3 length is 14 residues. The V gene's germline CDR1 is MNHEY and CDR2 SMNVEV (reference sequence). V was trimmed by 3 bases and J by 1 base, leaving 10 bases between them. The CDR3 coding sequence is TGTGCCAGCAGTTTGAGGGTGTCTTCCTACGAGCAGTACTTC. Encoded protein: CASSLRVSSYEQYF.

This CDR3 is CASSGGHGREQFF. The CDR3 DNA reads as TGTGCCAGCAGCGGGGGCCACGGACGTGAGCAGTTCTTC. The chain carries TRBV7-9 and TRBJ2-1; D might be TRBD1 (6 bases). CDR3 length: 13 amino acids. The germline V gene has CDR1 SEHNR and CDR2 FQNEAQ (reference sequence). V lost 5 bases and J lost 9, with 14 bases in between.

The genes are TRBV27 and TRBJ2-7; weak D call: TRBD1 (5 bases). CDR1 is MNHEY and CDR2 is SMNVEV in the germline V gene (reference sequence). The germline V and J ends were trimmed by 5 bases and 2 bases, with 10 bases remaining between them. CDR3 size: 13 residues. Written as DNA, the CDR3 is TGTGCCAGCAGTCCCCGGACACCCTACGAGCAGTACTTC. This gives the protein CASSPRTPYEQYF.

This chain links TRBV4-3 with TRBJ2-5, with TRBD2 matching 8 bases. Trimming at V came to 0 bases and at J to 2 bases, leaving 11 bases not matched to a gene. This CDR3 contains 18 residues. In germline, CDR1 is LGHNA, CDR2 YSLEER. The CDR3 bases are TGCGCCAGCAGCCAAGACGAGCGGGGGTCCCCATTACAAGAGACCCAGTACTTC. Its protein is CASSQDERGSPLQETQYF.

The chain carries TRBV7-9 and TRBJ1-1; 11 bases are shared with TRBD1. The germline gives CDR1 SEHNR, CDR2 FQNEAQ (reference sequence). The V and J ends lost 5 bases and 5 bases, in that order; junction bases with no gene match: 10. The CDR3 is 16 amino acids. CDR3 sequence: CASSPRTGGPKTEAFF. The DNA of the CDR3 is TGTGCCAGCAGCCCGAGGACAGGGGGCCCTAAGACTGAAGCTTTCTTT.

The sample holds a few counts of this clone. The CDR3 loop is CASSPGLASGELFF. The DNA of the CDR3 is TGTGCCAGCAGCCCAGGACTAGCGTCAGGGGAGCTGTTTTTT. The rearrangement links TRBV11-3 to TRBJ2-2; 9 bases are a match to TRBD2. CDR3 size: 14 residues. With V trimmed by 5 bases and J by 8 bases, 6 bases remained unmatched. Per germline, CDR1 SGHNT and CDR2 YENEEA.

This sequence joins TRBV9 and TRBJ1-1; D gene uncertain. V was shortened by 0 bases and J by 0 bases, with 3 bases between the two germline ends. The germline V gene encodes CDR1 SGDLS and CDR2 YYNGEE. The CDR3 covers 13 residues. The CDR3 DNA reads TGTGCCAGCAGCGTAGACTTGAACACTGAAGCTTTCTTT. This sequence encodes CASSVDLNTEAFF.

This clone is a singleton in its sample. As DNA, the CDR3 is TGTGCCAGTAGTTTCTCCCCGACAGGGGGCTACGACAATGAGCAGTTCTTC. Translating it yields CASSFSPTGGYDNEQFF. The rearrangement uses TRBV19 and TRBJ2-1, with TRBD1 matching over 10 bases. V lost 5 bases, J lost 5 bases, and 12 bases stayed unmatched. Germline loops: CDR1 LNHDA, CDR2 SQIVND (reference sequence). The CDR3 sequence is 17 residues long.

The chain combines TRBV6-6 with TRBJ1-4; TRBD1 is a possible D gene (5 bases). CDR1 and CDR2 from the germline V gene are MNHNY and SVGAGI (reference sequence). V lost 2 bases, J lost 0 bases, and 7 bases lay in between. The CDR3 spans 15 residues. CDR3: CASSYIGATNEKLFF. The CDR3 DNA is TGTGCCAGCAGTTACATAGGGGCAACTAATGAAAAACTGTTTTTT.

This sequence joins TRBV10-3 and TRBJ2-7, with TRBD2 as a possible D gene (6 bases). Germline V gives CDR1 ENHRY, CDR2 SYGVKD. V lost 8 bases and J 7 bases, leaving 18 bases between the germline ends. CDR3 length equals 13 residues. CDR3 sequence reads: CAIAMAGSNEQYF. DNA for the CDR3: TGTGCCATCGCAATGGCGGGATCGAATGAGCAGTACTTC.

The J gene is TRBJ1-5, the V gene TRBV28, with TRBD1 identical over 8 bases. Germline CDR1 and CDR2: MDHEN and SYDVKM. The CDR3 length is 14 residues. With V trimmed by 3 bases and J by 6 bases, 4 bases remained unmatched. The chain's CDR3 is CASSFQGAIQPQHF. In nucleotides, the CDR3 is TGTGCCAGCAGTTTTCAGGGGGCGATTCAGCCCCAGCATTTT.

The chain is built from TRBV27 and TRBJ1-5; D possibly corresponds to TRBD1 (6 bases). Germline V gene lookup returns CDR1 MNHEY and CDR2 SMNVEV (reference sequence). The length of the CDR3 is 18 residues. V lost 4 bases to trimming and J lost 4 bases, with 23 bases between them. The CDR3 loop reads CASSSYGGGPSVNQPQHF. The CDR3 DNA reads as TGTGCCAGCAGTTCCTATGGGGGGGGCCCTTCCGTTAATCAGCCCCAGCATTTT.

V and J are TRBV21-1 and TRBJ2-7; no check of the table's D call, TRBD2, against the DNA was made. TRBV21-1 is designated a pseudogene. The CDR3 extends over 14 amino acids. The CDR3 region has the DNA TGTGCCAGCAGCAAAGCCGGGGGGGGGTACGAGCAGTACTTC. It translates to CASSKAGGGYEQYF.

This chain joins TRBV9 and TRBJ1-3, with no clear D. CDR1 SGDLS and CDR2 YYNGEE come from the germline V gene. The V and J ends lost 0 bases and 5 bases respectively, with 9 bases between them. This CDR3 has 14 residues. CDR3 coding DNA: TGTGCCAGCAGCGTAGACGGTTTTCGAAACACCATATATTTT. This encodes CASSVDGFRNTIYF.

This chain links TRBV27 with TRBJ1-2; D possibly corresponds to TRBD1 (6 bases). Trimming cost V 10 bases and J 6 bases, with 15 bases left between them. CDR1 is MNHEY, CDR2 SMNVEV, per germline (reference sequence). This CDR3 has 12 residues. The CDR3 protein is CATKHRVDGYTF. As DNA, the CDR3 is TGTGCCACCAAACACAGGGTGGATGGCTACACCTTC.

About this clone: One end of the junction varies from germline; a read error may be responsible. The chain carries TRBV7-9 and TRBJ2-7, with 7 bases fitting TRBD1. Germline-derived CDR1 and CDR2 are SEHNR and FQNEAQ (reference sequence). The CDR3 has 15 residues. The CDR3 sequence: CSSSDPGTAAYEQYF. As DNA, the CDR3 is TGTTCCAGCAGCGATCCCGGGACAGCCGCCTACGAGCAGTACTTC. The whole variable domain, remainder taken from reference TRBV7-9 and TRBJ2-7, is DTGVSQNPRHKITKRGQNVTFRCDPISEHNRLYWYRQTLGQGPEFLTYFQNEAQLEKSRLLSDRFSAERPKGSFSTLEIQRTEQGDSAMYLCSSSDPGTAAYEQYFGPGTRLTVT.

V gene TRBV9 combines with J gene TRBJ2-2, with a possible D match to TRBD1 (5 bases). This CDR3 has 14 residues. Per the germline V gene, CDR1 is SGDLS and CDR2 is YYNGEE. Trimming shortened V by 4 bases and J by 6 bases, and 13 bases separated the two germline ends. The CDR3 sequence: CASSPTAGAGELFF. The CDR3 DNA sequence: TGTGCCAGCAGCCCGACAGCTGGGGCCGGGGAGCTGTTTTTT.

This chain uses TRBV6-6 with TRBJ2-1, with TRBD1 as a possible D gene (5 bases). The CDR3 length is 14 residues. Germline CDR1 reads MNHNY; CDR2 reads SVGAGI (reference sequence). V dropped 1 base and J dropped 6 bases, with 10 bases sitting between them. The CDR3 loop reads CASSYLGRANEQFF. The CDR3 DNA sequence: TGTGCCAGCAGTTACTTGGGCAGGGCCAATGAGCAGTTCTTC.

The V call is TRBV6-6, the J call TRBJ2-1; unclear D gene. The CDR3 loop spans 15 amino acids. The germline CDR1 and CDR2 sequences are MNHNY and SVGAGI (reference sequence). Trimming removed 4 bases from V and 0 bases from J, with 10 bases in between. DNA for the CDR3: TGTGCCAGCAGTTTAGCAGCGAGCTCCTACAATGAGCAGTTCTTC. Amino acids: CASSLAASSYNEQFF.

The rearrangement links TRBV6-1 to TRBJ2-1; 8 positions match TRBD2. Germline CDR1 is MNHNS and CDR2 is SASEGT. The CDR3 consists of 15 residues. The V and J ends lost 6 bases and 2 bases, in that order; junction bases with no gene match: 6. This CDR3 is CASRDVAGPYNEQFF. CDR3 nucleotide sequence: TGTGCCAGCAGAGACGTAGCGGGACCCTACAATGAGCAGTTCTTC.

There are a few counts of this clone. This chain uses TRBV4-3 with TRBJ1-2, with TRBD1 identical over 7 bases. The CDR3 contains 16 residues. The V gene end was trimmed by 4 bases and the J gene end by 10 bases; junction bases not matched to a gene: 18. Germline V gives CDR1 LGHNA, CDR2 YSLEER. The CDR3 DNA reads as TGCGCCAGCAGCCTTGGGGTTTCCGACAGGGTAGGGGCCTACACCTTC. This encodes CASSLGVSDRVGAYTF.